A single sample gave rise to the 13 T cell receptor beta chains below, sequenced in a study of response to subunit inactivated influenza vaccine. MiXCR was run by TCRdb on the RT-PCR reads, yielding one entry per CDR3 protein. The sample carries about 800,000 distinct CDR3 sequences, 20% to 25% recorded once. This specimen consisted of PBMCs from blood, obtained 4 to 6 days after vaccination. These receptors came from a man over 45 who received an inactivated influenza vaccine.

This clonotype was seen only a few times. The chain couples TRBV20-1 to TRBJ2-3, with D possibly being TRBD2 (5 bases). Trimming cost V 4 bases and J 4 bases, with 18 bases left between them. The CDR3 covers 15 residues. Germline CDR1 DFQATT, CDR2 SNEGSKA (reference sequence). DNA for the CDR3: TGCAGTGCTACCACCACGGACTCGCTCGCAGATACGCAGTATTTT. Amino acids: CSATTTDSLADTQYF.

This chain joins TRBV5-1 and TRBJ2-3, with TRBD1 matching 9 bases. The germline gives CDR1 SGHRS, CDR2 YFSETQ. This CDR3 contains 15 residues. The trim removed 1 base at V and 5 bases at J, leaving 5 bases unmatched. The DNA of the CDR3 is TGCGCCAGCAGCTTGACTGGGACAGGGAAAGATACGCAGTATTTT. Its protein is CASSLTGTGKDTQYF.

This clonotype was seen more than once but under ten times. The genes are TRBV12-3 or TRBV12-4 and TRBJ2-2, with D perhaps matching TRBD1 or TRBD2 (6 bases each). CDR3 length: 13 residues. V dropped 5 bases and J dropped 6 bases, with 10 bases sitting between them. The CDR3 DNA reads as TGTGCCAGCAGTACAGGGAGGTCCGGGGAGCTGTTTTTT. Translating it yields CASSTGRSGELFF.

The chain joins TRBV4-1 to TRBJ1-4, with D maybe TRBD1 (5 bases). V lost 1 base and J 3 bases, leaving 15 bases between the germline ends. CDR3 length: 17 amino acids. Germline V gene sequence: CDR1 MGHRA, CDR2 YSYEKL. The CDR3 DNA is TGCGCCAGCAGCCAAGGGAGAGGGGAGAGGGCTAATGAAAAACTGTTTTTT. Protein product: CASSQGRGERANEKLFF.

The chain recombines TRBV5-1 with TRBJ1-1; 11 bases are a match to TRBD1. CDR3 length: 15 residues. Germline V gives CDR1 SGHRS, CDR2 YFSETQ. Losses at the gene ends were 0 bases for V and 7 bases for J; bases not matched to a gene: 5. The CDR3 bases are TGCGCCAGCAGCTTGGACGGACAGGGGGCCGGTGAAGCTTTCTTT. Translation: CASSLDGQGAGEAFF.

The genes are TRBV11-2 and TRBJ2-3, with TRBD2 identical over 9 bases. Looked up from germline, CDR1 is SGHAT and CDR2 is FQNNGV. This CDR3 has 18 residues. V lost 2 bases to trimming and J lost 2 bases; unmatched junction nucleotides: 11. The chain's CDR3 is CASSLRQRAGGPTDTQYF. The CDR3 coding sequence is TGTGCCAGCAGCTTAAGGCAGCGAGCGGGAGGCCCCACAGATACGCAGTATTTT.

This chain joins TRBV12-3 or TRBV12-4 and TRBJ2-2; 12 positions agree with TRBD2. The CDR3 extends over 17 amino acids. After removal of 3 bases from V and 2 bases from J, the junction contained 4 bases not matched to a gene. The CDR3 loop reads CASSLRLAGANTGELFF. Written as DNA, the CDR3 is TGTGCCAGCAGTTTGAGACTAGCGGGAGCAAACACCGGGGAGCTGTTTTTT.

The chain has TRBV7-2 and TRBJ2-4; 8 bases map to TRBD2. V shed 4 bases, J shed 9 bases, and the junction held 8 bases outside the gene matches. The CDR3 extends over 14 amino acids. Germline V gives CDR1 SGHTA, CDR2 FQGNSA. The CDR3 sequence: CASSSGLASGIQYF. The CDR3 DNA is TGTGCCAGCAGCTCTGGACTAGCAAGTGGCATTCAGTACTTC.

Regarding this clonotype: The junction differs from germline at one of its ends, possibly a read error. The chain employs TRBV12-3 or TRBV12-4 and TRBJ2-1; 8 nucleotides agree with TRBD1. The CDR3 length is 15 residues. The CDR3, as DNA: TGTGCCAGCACTTTAACAGGGGGACCCTACAATGAGCAGTTCTTC. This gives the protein CASTLTGGPYNEQFF.

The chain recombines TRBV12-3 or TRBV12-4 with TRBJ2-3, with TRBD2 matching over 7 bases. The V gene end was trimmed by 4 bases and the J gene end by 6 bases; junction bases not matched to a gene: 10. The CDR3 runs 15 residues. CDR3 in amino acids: CASSSYRLASDTQYF. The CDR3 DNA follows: TGTGCCAGCAGTTCCTACAGACTAGCATCTGATACGCAGTATTTT.

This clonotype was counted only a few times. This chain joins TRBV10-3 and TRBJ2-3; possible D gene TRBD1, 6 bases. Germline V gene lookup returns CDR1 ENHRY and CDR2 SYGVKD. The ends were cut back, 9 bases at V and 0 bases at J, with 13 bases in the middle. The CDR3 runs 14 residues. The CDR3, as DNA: TGTGCCATACAGGGCCCCTATAGCACAGATACGCAGTATTTT. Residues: CAIQGPYSTDTQYF.

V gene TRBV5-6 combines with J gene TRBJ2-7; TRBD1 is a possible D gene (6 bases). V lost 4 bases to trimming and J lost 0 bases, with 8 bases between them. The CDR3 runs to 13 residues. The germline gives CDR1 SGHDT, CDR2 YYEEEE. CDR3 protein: CASSAGDSYEQYF. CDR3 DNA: TGTGCCAGCAGCGCAGGGGACTCCTACGAGCAGTACTTC.

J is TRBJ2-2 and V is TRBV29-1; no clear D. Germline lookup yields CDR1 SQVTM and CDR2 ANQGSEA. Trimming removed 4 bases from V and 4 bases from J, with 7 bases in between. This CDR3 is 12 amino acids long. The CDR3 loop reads CSVVLFTGELFF. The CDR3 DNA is TGCAGCGTTGTTTTATTCACCGGGGAGCTGTTTTTT.